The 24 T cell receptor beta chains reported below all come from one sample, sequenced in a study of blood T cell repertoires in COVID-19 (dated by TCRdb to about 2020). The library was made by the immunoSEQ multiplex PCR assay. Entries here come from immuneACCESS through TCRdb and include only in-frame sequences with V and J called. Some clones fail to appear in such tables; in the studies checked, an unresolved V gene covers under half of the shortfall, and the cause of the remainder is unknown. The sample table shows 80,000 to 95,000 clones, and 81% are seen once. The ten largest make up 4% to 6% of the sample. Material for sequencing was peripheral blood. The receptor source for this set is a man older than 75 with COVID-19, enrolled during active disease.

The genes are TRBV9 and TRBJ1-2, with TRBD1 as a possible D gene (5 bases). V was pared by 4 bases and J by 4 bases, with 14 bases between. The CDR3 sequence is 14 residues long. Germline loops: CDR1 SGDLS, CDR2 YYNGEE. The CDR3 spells CASSTLVGGYGYTF. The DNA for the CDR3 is TGTGCCAGCAGCACCCTCGTGGGGGGCTATGGCTACACCTTC. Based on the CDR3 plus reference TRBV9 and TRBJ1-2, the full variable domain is DSGVTQTPKHLITATGQRVTLRCSPRSGDLSVYWYQQSLDQGLQFLIQYYNGEERAKGNILERFSAQQFPDLHSELNLSSLELGDSALYFCASSTLVGGYGYTFGSGTRLTVV.

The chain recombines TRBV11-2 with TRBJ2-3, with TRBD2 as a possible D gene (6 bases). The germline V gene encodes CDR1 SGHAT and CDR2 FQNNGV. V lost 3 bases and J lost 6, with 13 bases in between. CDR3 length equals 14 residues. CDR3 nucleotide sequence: TGTGCCAGCAGCTTGAACGTGGGAGGCGATACGCAGTATTTT. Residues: CASSLNVGGDTQYF. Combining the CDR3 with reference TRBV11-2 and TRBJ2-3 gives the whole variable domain EAGVAQSPRYKIIEKRQSVAFWCNPISGHATLYWYQQILGQGPKLLIQFQNNGVVDDSQLPKDRFSAERLKGVDSTLKIQPAKLEDSAVYLCASSLNVGGDTQYFGPGTRLTVL.

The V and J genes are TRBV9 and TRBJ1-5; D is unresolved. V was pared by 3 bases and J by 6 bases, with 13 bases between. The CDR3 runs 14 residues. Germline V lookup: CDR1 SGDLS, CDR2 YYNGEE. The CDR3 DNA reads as TGTGCCAGCAGCGCGGAGGGAATAAGTCAGCCCCAGCATTTT. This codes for CASSAEGISQPQHF.

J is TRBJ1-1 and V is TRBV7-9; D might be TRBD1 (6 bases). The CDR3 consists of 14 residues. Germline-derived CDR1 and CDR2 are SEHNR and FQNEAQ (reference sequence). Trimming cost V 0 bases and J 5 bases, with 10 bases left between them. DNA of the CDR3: TGTGCCAGCAGCTTAGCTGGGGGCTGGACTGAAGCTTTCTTT. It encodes CASSLAGGWTEAFF.

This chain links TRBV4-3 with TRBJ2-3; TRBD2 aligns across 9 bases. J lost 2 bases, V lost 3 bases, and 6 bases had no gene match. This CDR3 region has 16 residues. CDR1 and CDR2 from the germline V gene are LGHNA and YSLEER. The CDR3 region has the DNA TGCGCCAGCAGCCAGGTTGCGGGGGGGATCACAGATACGCAGTATTTT. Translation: CASSQVAGGITDTQYF.

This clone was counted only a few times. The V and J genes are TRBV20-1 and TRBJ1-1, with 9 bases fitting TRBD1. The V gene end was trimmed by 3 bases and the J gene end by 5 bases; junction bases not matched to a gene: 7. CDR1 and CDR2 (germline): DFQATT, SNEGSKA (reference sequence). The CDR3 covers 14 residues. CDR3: CSASHLDRGTEAFF. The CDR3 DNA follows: TGCAGTGCTAGTCACTTAGACAGGGGGACTGAAGCTTTCTTT.

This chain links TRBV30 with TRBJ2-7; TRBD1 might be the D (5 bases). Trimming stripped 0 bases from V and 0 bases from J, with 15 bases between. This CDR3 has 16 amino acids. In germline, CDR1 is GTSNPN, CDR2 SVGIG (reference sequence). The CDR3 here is CAWSVGESLSSYEQYF. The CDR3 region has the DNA TGTGCCTGGAGTGTAGGGGAAAGTTTAAGCTCCTACGAGCAGTACTTC.

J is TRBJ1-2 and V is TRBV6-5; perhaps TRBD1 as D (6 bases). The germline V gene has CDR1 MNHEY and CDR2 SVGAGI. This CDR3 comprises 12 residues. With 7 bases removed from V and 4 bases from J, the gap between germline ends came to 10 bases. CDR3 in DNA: TGTGCCAGCATAGACAGGATCTATGGCTACACCTTC. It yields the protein CASIDRIYGYTF.

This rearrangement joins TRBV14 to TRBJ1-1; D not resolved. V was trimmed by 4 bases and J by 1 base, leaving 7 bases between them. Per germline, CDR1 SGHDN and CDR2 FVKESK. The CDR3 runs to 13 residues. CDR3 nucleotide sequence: TGTGCCAGCAGCCGTACATGGAACACTGAAGCTTTCTTT. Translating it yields CASSRTWNTEAFF.

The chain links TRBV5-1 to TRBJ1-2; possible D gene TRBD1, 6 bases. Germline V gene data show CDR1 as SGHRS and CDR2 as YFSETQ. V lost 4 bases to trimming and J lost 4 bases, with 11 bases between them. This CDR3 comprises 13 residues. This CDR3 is CASSMDRAYGYTF. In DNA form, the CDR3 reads TGCGCCAGCAGCATGGACAGAGCCTATGGCTACACCTTC.

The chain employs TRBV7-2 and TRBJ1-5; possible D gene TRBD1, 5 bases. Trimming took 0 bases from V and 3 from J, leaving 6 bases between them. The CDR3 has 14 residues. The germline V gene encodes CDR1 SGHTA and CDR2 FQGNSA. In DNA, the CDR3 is TGTGCCAGCAGCTTAGCAGGGGCCAATCAGCCCCAGCATTTT. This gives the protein CASSLAGANQPQHF.

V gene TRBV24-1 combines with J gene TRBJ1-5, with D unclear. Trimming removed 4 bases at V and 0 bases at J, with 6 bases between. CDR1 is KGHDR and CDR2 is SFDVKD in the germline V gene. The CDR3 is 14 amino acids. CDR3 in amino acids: CATSEPYSNQPQHF. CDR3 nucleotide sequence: TGTGCCACCAGTGAGCCCTATAGCAATCAGCCCCAGCATTTT.

CDR3 in DNA: TGTGCTAGTGGTTTGGGACTAGCGGGAGGCGATGAGCAGTTCTTC. Encoded protein: CASGLGLAGGDEQFF. J is TRBJ2-1 and V is TRBV12-5; 13 positions agree with TRBD2. Losses at the gene ends were 1 base for V and 8 bases for J; bases not matched to a gene: 2. Germline loops: CDR1 LGHNT, CDR2 FRNRAP. This CDR3 spans 15 amino acids. The complete variable domain, with remaining parts taken from reference TRBV12-5 and TRBJ2-1, reads DARVTQTPRHKVTEMGQEVTMRCQPILGHNTVFWYRQTMMQGLELLAYFRNRAPLDDSGMPKDRFSAEMPDATLATLKIQPSEPRDSAVYFCASGLGLAGGDEQFFGPGTRLTVL.

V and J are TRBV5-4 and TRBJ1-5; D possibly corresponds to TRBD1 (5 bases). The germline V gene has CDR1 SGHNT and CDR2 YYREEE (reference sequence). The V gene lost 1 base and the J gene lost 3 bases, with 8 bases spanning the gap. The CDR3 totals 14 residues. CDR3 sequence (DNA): TGTGCCAGCAGCTTGTCAGGGCACAATCAGCCCCAGCATTTT. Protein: CASSLSGHNQPQHF.

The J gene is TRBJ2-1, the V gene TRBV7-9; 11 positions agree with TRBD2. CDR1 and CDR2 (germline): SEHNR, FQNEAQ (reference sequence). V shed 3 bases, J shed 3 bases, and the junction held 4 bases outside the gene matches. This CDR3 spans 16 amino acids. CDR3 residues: CASSFLGLAGYNEQFF. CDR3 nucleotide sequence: TGTGCCAGCAGCTTCCTCGGACTAGCGGGCTACAATGAGCAGTTCTTC.

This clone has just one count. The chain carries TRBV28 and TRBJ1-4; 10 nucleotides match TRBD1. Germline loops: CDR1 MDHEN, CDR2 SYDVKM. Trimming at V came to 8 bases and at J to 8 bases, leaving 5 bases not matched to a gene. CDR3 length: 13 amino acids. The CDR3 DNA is TGTGCCAGCTGGGACAGGGGAGGGGAAAAACTGTTTTTT. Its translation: CASWDRGGEKLFF. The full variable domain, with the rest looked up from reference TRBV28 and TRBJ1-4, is DVKVTQSSRYLVKRTGEKVFLECVQDMDHENMFWYRQDPGLGLRLIYFSYDVKMKEKGDIPEGYSVSREKKERFSLILESASTNQTSMYLCASWDRGGEKLFFGSGTQLSVL.

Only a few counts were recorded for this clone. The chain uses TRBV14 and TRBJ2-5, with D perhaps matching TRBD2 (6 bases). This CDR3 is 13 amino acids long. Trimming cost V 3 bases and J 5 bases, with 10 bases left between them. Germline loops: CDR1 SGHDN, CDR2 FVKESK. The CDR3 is CASSQQGGETQYF. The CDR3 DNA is TGTGCCAGCAGCCAGCAGGGAGGCGAGACCCAGTACTTC. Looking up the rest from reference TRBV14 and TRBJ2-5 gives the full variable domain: EAGVTQFPSHSVIEKGQTVTLRCDPISGHDNLYWYRRVMGKEIKFLLHFVKESKQDESGMPNNRFLAERTGGTYSTLKVQPAELEDSGVYFCASSQQGGETQYFGPGTRLLVL.

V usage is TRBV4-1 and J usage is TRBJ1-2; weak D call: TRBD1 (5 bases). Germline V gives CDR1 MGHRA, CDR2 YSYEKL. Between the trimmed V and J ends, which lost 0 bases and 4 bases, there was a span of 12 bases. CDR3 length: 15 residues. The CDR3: CASSQEVGAVYGYTF. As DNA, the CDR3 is TGCGCCAGCAGCCAAGAGGTAGGGGCCGTCTATGGCTACACCTTC.

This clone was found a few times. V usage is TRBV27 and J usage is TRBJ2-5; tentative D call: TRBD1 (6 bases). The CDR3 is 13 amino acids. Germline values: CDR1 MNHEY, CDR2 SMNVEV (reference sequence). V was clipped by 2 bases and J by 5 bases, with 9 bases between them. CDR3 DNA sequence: TGTGCCAGCAGTTTAACAGGGCCGGAGACCCAGTACTTC. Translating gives CASSLTGPETQYF.

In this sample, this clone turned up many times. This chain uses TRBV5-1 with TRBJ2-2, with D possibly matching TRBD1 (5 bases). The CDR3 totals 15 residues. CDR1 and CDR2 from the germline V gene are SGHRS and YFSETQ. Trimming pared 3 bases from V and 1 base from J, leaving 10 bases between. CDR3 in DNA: TGCGCCAGCAGCTACGACAGCGTGAACACCGGGGAGCTGTTTTTT. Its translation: CASSYDSVNTGELFF.

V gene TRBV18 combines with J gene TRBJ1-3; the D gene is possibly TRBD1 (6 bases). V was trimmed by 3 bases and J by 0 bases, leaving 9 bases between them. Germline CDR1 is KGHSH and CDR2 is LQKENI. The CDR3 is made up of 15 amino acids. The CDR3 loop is CASSPDSISGNTIYF. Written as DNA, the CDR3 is TGTGCCAGCTCACCGGACAGTATCTCTGGAAACACCATATATTTT. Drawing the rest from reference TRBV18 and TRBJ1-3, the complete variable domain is NAGVMQNPRHLVRRRGQEARLRCSPMKGHSHVYWYRQLPEEGLKFMVYLQKENIIDESGMPKERFSAEFPKEGPSILRIQQVVRGDSAAYFCASSPDSISGNTIYFGEGSWLTVV.

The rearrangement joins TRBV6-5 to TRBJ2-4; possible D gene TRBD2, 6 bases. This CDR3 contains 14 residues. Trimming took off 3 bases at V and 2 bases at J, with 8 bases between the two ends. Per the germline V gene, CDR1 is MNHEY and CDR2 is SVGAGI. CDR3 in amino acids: CASSYRGTKNIQYF. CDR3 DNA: TGTGCCAGCAGTTATCGGGGGACCAAAAACATTCAGTACTTC.

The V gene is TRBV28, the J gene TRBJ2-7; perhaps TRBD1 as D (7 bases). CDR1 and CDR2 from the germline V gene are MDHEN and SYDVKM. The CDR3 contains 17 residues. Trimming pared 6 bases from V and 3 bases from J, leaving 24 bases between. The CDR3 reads CASRTGQSGTGVYEQYF. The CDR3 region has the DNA TGTGCCAGCAGGACGGGACAGTCCGGGACTGGCGTCTACGAGCAGTACTTC.

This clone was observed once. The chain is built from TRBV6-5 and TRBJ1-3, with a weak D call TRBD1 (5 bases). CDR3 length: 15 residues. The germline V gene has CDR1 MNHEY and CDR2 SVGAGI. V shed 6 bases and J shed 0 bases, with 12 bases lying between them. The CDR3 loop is CASSTGGGSGNTIYF. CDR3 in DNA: TGTGCCAGCAGCACCGGGGGGGGCTCTGGAAACACCATATATTTT.